The source of this T cell receptor beta chain is a study of cytomegalovirus exposure and HLA in healthy donors. Study results and limitations: The productive fraction for most TCR beta V segments was about 87% or about 30% in an earlier analysis.

Of note for this clone: Antigen: not known.

PCR primers comprised 60 Vbeta and 13 Jbeta primers. Assay: immunoSEQ multiplex PCR; the TCRdb copy retains only in-frame clones and omits some. This table holds about 120,000 clones. J was trimmed by 4 bases and V by 2 bases; bases with no gene match: 9. Germline CDR1 and CDR2: SGDLS and YYNGEE. The length of the CDR3 is 16 residues. The sequence was obtained from a man between 18 and 35 years old in good health and CMV-seronegative. The sequenced sample consisted of PBMCs. V and J are TRBV9 and TRBJ2-1; 7 bases agree with TRBD2. The CDR3 sequence is CASSVGASGDYNEQFF. In DNA, the CDR3 is TGTGCCAGCAGCGTTGGTGCTAGCGGAGATTACAATGAGCAGTTCTTC.